These T cell receptor beta chains were read from a single sample in a study of T cells in Graves' hyperthyroidism and ophthalmopathy. Via MiXCR, TCRdb re-called the multiplex PCR reads, giving one row per CDR3 protein. Among a few hundred thousand distinct CDR3 sequences listed, around 15% were seen once. The sample was blood. These receptors all stem from a woman in her thirties or forties with Graves' hyperthyroidism. CDR3s include the opening cysteine and the closing phenylalanine or tryptophan. Fields, in order: J gene, clone size, D gene, V gene, CDR3 protein, CDR3 DNA. The D gene is left open where the match is weak. A row's size may be missing; if present it is once, few, many or a size class.

J gene: TRBJ1-5; clone size: many; D gene: NA; V gene: TRBV3-1; CDR3 protein: CASSQKGQPQHF; CDR3 DNA: TGTGCCAGCAGCCAGAAGGGGCAGCCCCAGCATTTT
J gene: TRBJ2-1; clone size: few; D gene: TRBD2; V gene: TRBV24-1; CDR3 protein: CATSDGLGRQFF; CDR3 DNA: TGTGCCACCAGTGATGGACTAGGTAGGCAGTTCTTC
J gene: TRBJ1-3; clone size: few; D gene: NA; V gene: TRBV28; CDR3 protein: CASSTQRGPIYF; CDR3 DNA: TGTGCCAGCAGTACTCAAAGGGGCCCCATATATTTT
J gene: TRBJ1-2; clone size: NA; D gene: TRBD1; V gene: TRBV10-3; CDR3 protein: CATDRGQNYGYTF; CDR3 DNA: TGTGCCACCGACAGGGGGCAGAACTATGGCTACACCTTC
J gene: TRBJ1-1; clone size: many; D gene: NA; V gene: TRBV18; CDR3 protein: CASSPVRDTEAFF; CDR3 DNA: TGTGCCAGCTCACCAGTCAGAGACACTGAAGCTTTCTTT
J gene: TRBJ2-6; clone size: many; D gene: TRBD2; V gene: TRBV28; CDR3 protein: CASSLRGEGGANVLTF; CDR3 DNA: TGTGCCAGCAGTCTTCGAGGGGAGGGCGGGGCCAACGTCCTGACTTTC
J gene: TRBJ1-2; clone size: many; D gene: NA; V gene: TRBV12-5; CDR3 protein: CASGHGESYGYTF; CDR3 DNA: TGTGCTAGTGGTCACGGGGAGAGCTATGGCTACACCTTC
J gene: TRBJ1-3; clone size: few; D gene: NA; V gene: TRBV20-1; CDR3 protein: CSAPRAGPGNTIYF; CDR3 DNA: TGCAGTGCTCCACGTGCAGGGCCTGGAAACACCATATATTTT
J gene: TRBJ2-1; clone size: many; D gene: NA; V gene: TRBV7-2; CDR3 protein: CASSLEADYNEQFF; CDR3 DNA: TGTGCCAGCAGCTTAGAAGCAGACTACAATGAGCAGTTCTTC
J gene: TRBJ2-1; clone size: many; D gene: TRBD2; V gene: TRBV11-2; CDR3 protein: CASSLDRGGFGQFF; CDR3 DNA: TGTGCCAGCAGCTTAGATCGGGGAGGGTTCGGGCAGTTCTTC
J gene: TRBJ1-6; clone size: NA; D gene: NA; V gene: TRBV6-1; CDR3 protein: CASRARGSSSYNSPLHF; CDR3 DNA: TGTGCCAGCAGGGCCCGTGGTTCGAGCTCCTATAATTCACCCCTCCACTTT
J gene: TRBJ1-1; clone size: many; D gene: NA; V gene: TRBV28; CDR3 protein: CASSPKRTWDTEAFF; CDR3 DNA: TGTGCCAGCAGTCCGAAAAGGACCTGGGACACTGAAGCTTTCTTT
J gene: TRBJ2-1; clone size: many; D gene: NA; V gene: TRBV28; CDR3 protein: CASSLGSAYNEQFF; CDR3 DNA: TGTGCCAGCAGTTTAGGGTCGGCTTACAATGAGCAGTTCTTC
J gene: TRBJ2-5; clone size: once; D gene: NA; V gene: TRBV7-9; CDR3 protein: CASSQGGGGRGETQYF; CDR3 DNA: TGTGCCAGCAGCCAAGGCGGGGGCGGCCGGGGGGAGACCCAGTACTTC
J gene: TRBJ2-7; clone size: few; D gene: NA; V gene: TRBV20-1; CDR3 protein: CSAGDDSSSSYEQYF; CDR3 DNA: TGCAGTGCCGGAGACGACAGTTCCTCCTCCTACGAGCAGTACTTC
J gene: TRBJ2-5; clone size: few; D gene: NA; V gene: TRBV5-8; CDR3 protein: CASSPNGAQETQYF; CDR3 DNA: TGTGCCAGCAGCCCGAATGGGGCCCAAGAGACCCAGTACTTC
J gene: TRBJ2-7; clone size: many; D gene: NA; V gene: TRBV28; CDR3 protein: CASSSTSYEQYF; CDR3 DNA: TGTGCCAGCAGTTCGACCTCCTACGAGCAGTACTTC
J gene: TRBJ2-1; clone size: NA; D gene: TRBD2; V gene: TRBV30; CDR3 protein: CAWSVLRGARHNEQFF; CDR3 DNA: TGTGCCTGGAGTGTACTGCGGGGGGCTCGACACAATGAGCAGTTCTTC
J gene: TRBJ2-5; clone size: many; D gene: TRBD2; V gene: TRBV27; CDR3 protein: CASRWLAGGGETQYF; CDR3 DNA: TGTGCCAGCCGTTGGCTAGCGGGAGGCGGGGAGACCCAGTACTTC
J gene: TRBJ2-7; clone size: many; D gene: TRBD2; V gene: TRBV5-1; CDR3 protein: CASSLPSTSGNYEQYF; CDR3 DNA: TGCGCCAGCAGCTTGCCATCGACTAGCGGGAACTACGAGCAGTACTTC
J gene: TRBJ1-1; clone size: many; D gene: NA; V gene: TRBV2; CDR3 protein: CASSDRSSRNTEAFF; CDR3 DNA: TGTGCCAGCAGCGATCGCTCCAGTCGGAACACTGAAGCTTTCTTT
J gene: TRBJ2-3; clone size: many; D gene: TRBD2; V gene: TRBV20-1; CDR3 protein: CSARDGGLAGVVHTQYF; CDR3 DNA: TGCAGTGCTAGAGATGGGGGACTAGCGGGAGTGGTGCATACGCAGTATTTT
J gene: TRBJ2-7; clone size: many; D gene: NA; V gene: TRBV7-3; CDR3 protein: CASSLDLPPYEQYF; CDR3 DNA: TGTGCCAGCAGCTTAGACCTACCGCCATACGAGCAGTACTTC
J gene: TRBJ1-1; clone size: few; D gene: TRBD1; V gene: TRBV5-1; CDR3 protein: CASQLQGAVNTEAFF; CDR3 DNA: TGCGCCAGTCAATTGCAGGGGGCGGTGAACACTGAAGCTTTCTTT
J gene: TRBJ2-7; clone size: many; D gene: NA; V gene: TRBV30; CDR3 protein: CAWALGSSYEQYF; CDR3 DNA: TGTGCCTGGGCCCTCGGGAGTTCCTACGAGCAGTACTTC
J gene: TRBJ1-5; clone size: NA; D gene: NA; V gene: TRBV5-1; CDR3 protein: CASSWGRGGSTDTQHF; CDR3 DNA: TGCGCCAGCAGCTGGGGTCGGGGCGGGTCCACAGATACGCAGCATTTT
J gene: TRBJ2-3; clone size: many; D gene: NA; V gene: TRBV9; CDR3 protein: CASSVEGVARDTQYF; CDR3 DNA: TGTGCCAGCAGCGTAGAAGGGGTAGCAAGGGATACGCAGTATTTT
J gene: TRBJ2-1; clone size: many; D gene: TRBD1; V gene: TRBV28; CDR3 protein: CASSQNTGVPYNEQFF; CDR3 DNA: TGTGCCAGCAGCCAGAACACAGGGGTCCCCTACAATGAGCAGTTCTTC
J gene: TRBJ1-1; clone size: NA; D gene: NA; V gene: TRBV5-6; CDR3 protein: CASSPQGLKMNTEAFF; CDR3 DNA: TGTGCCAGCAGCCCCCAGGGTTTAAAAATGAACACTGAAGCTTTCTTT
J gene: TRBJ1-3; clone size: many; D gene: NA; V gene: TRBV7-8; CDR3 protein: CASSRDRLGSGNTIYF; CDR3 DNA: TGTGCCAGCAGCCGTGACAGGCTGGGCTCTGGAAACACCATATATTTT
J gene: TRBJ2-7; clone size: many; D gene: NA; V gene: TRBV28; CDR3 protein: CASSMGRSYYEQYF; CDR3 DNA: TGTGCCAGCAGTATGGGACGGTCCTATTACGAGCAGTACTTC
J gene: TRBJ2-2; clone size: many; D gene: TRBD1; V gene: TRBV5-1; CDR3 protein: CASSPDRGTGELFF; CDR3 DNA: TGCGCCAGCAGCCCCGACAGGGGAACCGGGGAGCTGTTTTTT
J gene: TRBJ1-1; clone size: few; D gene: NA; V gene: TRBV10-3; CDR3 protein: CAISDGPVGGVNTEAFF; CDR3 DNA: TGTGCCATCAGTGATGGACCAGTCGGAGGGGTGAACACTGAAGCTTTCTTT
J gene: TRBJ2-7; clone size: NA; D gene: NA; V gene: TRBV12-3/TRBV12-4; CDR3 protein: CASSTYIEGQGYEQYF; CDR3 DNA: TGTGCCAGCAGTACGTATATTGAGGGGCAGGGGTACGAGCAGTACTTC
J gene: TRBJ2-5; clone size: NA; D gene: NA; V gene: TRBV29-1; CDR3 protein: CSVRQGGLEETQYF; CDR3 DNA: TGCAGCGTGCGACAGGGAGGTCTTGAGGAGACCCAGTACTTC
J gene: TRBJ1-5; clone size: NA; D gene: NA; V gene: TRBV27; CDR3 protein: CASSGVSGQPQHF; CDR3 DNA: TGTGCCAGCAGCGGGGTGTCCGGTCAGCCCCAGCATTTT
J gene: TRBJ2-7; clone size: many; D gene: TRBD1; V gene: TRBV7-6; CDR3 protein: CASSSWGTGDYEQYF; CDR3 DNA: TGTGCCAGCAGCTCTTGGGGGACAGGGGACTACGAGCAGTACTTC
J gene: TRBJ1-5; clone size: NA; D gene: NA; V gene: TRBV15; CDR3 protein: CATSRDYGDYSNQPQHF; CDR3 DNA: TGTGCCACCAGCAGAGATTACGGTGATTATAGCAATCAGCCCCAGCATTTT
J gene: TRBJ2-7; clone size: many; D gene: NA; V gene: TRBV27; CDR3 protein: CASSLQRSYEQYF; CDR3 DNA: TGTGCCAGCAGCCTACAGCGGTCCTACGAGCAGTACTTC
J gene: TRBJ2-2; clone size: NA; D gene: TRBD1; V gene: TRBV5-4; CDR3 protein: CASSAARQGLGELFF; CDR3 DNA: TGTGCCAGCAGCGCAGCTCGACAGGGTTTGGGGGAGCTGTTTTTT
J gene: TRBJ2-5; clone size: many; D gene: TRBD2; V gene: TRBV6-1; CDR3 protein: CASGPSGKETQYF; CDR3 DNA: TGTGCCAGCGGGCCCAGCGGGAAAGAGACCCAGTACTTC
J gene: TRBJ2-3; clone size: many; D gene: TRBD2; V gene: TRBV29-1; CDR3 protein: CSVTGLAGTTDTQYF; CDR3 DNA: TGCAGCGTTACAGGACTAGCGGGAACCACAGATACGCAGTATTTT
J gene: TRBJ2-3; clone size: many; D gene: NA; V gene: TRBV28; CDR3 protein: CASSDLRGYTDTQYF; CDR3 DNA: TGTGCCAGCAGCGACCTGAGGGGGTACACAGATACGCAGTATTTT
J gene: TRBJ2-1; clone size: NA; D gene: NA; V gene: TRBV10-1; CDR3 protein: CASSELGLTQFF; CDR3 DNA: TGCGCCAGCAGTGAGCTGGGCCTCACCCAGTTCTTC
J gene: TRBJ2-7; clone size: many; D gene: NA; V gene: TRBV6-2/TRBV6-3; CDR3 protein: CAITGSLGYEQYF; CDR3 DNA: TGTGCCATCACTGGGAGCCTCGGGTACGAGCAGTACTTC
J gene: TRBJ1-1; clone size: many; D gene: NA; V gene: TRBV4-1; CDR3 protein: CGSLSGNTEAFF; CDR3 DNA: TGCGGAAGTCTGTCGGGGAACACTGAAGCTTTCTTT
J gene: TRBJ2-7; clone size: many; D gene: TRBD1; V gene: TRBV28; CDR3 protein: CASSLYVTGGLNEQYF; CDR3 DNA: TGTGCCAGCAGTTTATACGTGACAGGGGGCTTGAACGAGCAGTACTTC
J gene: TRBJ1-2; clone size: NA; D gene: TRBD1; V gene: TRBV29-1; CDR3 protein: CSVEDRGRGNYGYTF; CDR3 DNA: TGCAGCGTTGAAGATCGCGGCAGGGGGAACTATGGCTACACCTTC
J gene: TRBJ2-1; clone size: NA; D gene: TRBD1; V gene: TRBV5-5; CDR3 protein: CASSLELVRTGRSYNEQFF; CDR3 DNA: TGTGCCAGCAGCCTGGAACTTGTCCGGACAGGTCGATCCTACAATGAGCAGTTCTTC
J gene: TRBJ2-5; clone size: few; D gene: TRBD1; V gene: TRBV12-3/TRBV12-4; CDR3 protein: CASSRGQALGETQYF; CDR3 DNA: TGTGCCAGCAGCCGGGGACAGGCCCTGGGGGAGACCCAGTACTTC
J gene: TRBJ2-7; clone size: few; D gene: NA; V gene: TRBV5-1; CDR3 protein: CASSPQQGNYEQYF; CDR3 DNA: TGCGCCAGCAGTCCCCAACAGGGAAACTACGAGCAGTACTTC